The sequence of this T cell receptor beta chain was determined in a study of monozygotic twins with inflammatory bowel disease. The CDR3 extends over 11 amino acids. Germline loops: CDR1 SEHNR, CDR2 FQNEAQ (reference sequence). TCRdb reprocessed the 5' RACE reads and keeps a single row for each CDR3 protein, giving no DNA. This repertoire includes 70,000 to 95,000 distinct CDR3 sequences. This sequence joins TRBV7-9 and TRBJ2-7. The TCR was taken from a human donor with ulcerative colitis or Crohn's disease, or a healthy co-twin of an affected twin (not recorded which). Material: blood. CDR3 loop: CASSLINEQYF.